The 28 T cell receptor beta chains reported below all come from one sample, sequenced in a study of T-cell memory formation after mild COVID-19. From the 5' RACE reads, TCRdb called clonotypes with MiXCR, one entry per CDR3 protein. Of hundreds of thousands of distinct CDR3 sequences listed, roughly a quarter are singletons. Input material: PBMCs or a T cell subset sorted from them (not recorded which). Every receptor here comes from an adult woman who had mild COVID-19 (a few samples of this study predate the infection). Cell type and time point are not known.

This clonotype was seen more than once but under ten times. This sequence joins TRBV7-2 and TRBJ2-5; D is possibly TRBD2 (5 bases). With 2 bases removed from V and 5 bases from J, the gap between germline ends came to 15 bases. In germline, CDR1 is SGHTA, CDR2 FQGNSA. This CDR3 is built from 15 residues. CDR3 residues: CASSLWNGGPETQYF. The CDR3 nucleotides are TGTGCCAGCAGCTTATGGAACGGCGGGCCGGAGACCCAGTACTTC.

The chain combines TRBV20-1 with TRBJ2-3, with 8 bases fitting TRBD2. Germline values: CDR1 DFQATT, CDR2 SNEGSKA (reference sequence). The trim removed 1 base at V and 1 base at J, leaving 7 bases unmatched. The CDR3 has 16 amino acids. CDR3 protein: CSARVLAGTRTDTQYF. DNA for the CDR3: TGCAGTGCTAGAGTCCTAGCGGGTACGCGCACAGATACGCAGTATTTT.

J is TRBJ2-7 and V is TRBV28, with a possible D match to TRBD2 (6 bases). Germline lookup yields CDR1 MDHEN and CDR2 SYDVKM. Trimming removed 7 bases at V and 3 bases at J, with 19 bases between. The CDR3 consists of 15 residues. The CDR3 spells CASTPSGSARYEQYF. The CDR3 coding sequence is TGTGCCAGCACCCCCAGCGGGTCCGCCCGCTACGAGCAGTACTTC.

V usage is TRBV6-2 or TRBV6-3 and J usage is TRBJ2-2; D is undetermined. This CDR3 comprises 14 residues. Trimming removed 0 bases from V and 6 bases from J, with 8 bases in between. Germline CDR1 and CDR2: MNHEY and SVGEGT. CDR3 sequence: CASSYSQIPGELFF. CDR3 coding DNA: TGTGCCAGCAGTTACTCCCAGATCCCCGGGGAGCTGTTTTTT.

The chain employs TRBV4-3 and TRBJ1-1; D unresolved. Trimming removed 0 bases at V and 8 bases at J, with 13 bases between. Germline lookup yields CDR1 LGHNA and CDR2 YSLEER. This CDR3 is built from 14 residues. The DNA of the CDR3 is TGCGCCAGCAGCCAAGATAGCGGAAATGCCGAAGCTTTCTTT. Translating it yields CASSQDSGNAEAFF.

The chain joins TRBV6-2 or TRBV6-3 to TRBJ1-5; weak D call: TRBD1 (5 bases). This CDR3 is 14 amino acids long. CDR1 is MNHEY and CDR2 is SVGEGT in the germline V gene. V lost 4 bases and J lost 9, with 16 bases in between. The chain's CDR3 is CASSSGTEQGPQHF. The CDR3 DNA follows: TGTGCCAGCAGTTCCGGGACGGAGCAGGGGCCCCAGCATTTT.

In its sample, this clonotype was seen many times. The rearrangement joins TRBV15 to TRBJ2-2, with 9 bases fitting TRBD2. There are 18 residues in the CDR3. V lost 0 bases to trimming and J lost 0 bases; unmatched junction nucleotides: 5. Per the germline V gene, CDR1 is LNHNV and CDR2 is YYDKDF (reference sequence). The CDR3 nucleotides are TGTGCCACCAGCAGAGATCAAGCGGGGGGCCCGAACACCGGGGAGCTGTTTTTT. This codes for CATSRDQAGGPNTGELFF.

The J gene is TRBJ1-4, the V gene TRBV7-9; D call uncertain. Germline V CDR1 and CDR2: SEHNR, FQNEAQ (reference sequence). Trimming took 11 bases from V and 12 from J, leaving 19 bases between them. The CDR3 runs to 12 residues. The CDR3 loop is CASGRPGVELFF. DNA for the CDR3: TGTGCCTCAGGCAGGCCTGGGGTGGAACTGTTTTTT.

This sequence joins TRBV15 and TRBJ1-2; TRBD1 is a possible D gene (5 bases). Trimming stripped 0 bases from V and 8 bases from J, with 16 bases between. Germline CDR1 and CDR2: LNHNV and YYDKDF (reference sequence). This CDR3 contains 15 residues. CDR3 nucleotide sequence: TGTGCCACCAGCAGAGATAGGGGCCCCCTTTCAGGCTACACCTTC. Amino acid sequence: CATSRDRGPLSGYTF.

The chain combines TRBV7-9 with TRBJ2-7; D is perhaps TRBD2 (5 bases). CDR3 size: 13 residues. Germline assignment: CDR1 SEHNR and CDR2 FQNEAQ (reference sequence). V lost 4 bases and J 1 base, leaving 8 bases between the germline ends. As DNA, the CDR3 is TGTGCCAGCAGCTGGGAGAAGTCCTACGAGCAGTACTTC. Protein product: CASSWEKSYEQYF. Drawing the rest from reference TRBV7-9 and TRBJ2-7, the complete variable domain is DTGVSQNPRHKITKRGQNVTFRCDPISEHNRLYWYRQTLGQGPEFLTYFQNEAQLEKSRLLSDRFSAERPKGSFSTLEIQRTEQGDSAMYLCASSWEKSYEQYFGPGTRLTVT.

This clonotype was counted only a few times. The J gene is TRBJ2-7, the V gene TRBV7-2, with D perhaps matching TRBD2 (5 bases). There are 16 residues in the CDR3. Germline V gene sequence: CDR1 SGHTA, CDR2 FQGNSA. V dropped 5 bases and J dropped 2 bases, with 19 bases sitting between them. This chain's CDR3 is CASSVLWSGRAYEQYF. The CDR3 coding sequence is TGTGCCAGCAGCGTACTCTGGAGCGGCCGCGCCTACGAGCAGTACTTC.

CDR3: CASRGTGGNTIYF. DNA of the CDR3: TGTGCCAGCAGAGGGACAGGGGGAAACACCATATATTTT. The chain carries TRBV12-3 or TRBV12-4 and TRBJ1-3; 9 bases are shared with TRBD1. The J segment lost 4 bases and the V segment lost 6 bases, leaving 1 base of the junction unmatched. The CDR3 sequence is 13 residues long.

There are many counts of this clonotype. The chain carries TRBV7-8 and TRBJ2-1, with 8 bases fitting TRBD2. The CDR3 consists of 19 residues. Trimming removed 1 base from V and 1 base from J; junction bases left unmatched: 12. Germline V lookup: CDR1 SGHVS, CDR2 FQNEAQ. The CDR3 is CASSLVLGGGGFSYNEQFF. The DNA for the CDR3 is TGTGCCAGCAGCTTAGTCCTAGGAGGCGGGGGGTTTTCCTACAATGAGCAGTTCTTC.

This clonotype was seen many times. For the CDR3, the DNA is TGTGCCAGCAGCTTGGACCGTAATGAGCAGTTCTTC. Amino acids: CASSLDRNEQFF. V and J are TRBV5-4 and TRBJ2-1; D remains ambiguous. The CDR3 is made up of 12 amino acids. Trimming removed 0 bases from V and 7 bases from J, with 5 bases in between. Germline lookup yields CDR1 SGHNT and CDR2 YYREEE (reference sequence).

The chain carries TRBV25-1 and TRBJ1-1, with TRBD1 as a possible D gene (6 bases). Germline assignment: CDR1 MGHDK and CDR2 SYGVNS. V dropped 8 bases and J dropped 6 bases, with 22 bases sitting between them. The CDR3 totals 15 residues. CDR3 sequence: CASGDPGTGFAEAFF. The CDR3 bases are TGTGCCAGCGGCGATCCCGGAACAGGGTTCGCTGAAGCTTTCTTT.

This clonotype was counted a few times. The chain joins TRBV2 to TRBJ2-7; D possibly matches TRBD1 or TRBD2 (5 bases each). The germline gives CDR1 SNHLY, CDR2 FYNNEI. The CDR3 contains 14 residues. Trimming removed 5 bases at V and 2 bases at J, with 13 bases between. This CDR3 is CASSTRDGTYEQYF. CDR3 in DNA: TGTGCCAGCAGTACCCGGGACGGGACCTACGAGCAGTACTTC.

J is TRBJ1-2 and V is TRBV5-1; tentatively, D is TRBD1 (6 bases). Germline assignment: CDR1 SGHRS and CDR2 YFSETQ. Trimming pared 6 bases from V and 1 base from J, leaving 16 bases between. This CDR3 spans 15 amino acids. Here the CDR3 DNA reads TGCGCCAGCACCCTGGGGGGGCCCGATAACTATGGCTACACCTTC. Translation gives CASTLGGPDNYGYTF.

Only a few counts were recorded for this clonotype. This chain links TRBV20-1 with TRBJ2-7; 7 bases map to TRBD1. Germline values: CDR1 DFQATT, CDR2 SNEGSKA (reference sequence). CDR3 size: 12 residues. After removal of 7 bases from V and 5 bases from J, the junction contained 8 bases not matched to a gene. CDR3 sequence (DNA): TGCAGTGTAAGGACAGGTAACCACGAGCAGTACTTC. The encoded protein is CSVRTGNHEQYF.

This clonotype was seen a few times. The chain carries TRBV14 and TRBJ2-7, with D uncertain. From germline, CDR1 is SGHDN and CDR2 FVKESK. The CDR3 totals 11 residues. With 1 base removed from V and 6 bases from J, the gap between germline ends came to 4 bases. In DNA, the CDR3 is TGTGCCAGCAGCCAAGCGTCCGAGCAGTACTTC. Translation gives CASSQASEQYF.

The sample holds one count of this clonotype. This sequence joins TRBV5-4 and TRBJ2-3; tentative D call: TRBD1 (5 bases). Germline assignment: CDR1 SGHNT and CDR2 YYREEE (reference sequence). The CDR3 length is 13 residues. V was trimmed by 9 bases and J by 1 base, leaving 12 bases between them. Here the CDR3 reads CAIQLQGTDTQYF. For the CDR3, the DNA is TGTGCCATCCAATTACAGGGCACAGATACGCAGTATTTT.

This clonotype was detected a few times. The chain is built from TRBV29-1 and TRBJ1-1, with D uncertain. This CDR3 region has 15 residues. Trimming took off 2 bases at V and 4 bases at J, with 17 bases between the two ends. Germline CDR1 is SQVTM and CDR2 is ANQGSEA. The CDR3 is CSVELTLSTSTEAFF. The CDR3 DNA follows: TGCAGCGTTGAACTTACCTTAAGCACTTCCACTGAAGCTTTCTTT.

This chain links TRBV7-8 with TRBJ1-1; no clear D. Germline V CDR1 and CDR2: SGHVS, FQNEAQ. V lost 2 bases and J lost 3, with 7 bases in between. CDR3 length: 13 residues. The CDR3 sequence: CASSLLRDTEAFF. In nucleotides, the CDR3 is TGTGCCAGCAGCTTACTGCGGGACACTGAAGCTTTCTTT.

CDR3 in DNA: TGTGCCAGCAGCTCTCCCCCCCGGGACCGAGCGGGGAATGAGCAGTTCTTC. Translating gives CASSSPPRDRAGNEQFF. The rearrangement links TRBV7-6 to TRBJ2-1, with 7 bases lining up with TRBD2. CDR3 length equals 17 residues. The J segment lost 7 bases and the V segment lost 4 bases, leaving 16 bases of the junction unmatched. CDR1 and CDR2 from the germline V gene are SGHVS and FNYEAQ.

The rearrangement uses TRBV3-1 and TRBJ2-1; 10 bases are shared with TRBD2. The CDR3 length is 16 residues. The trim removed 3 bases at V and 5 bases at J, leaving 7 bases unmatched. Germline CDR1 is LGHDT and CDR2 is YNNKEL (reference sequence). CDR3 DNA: TGTGCCAGCAGCCAGGTTAGCGGGAGGTTAGACAATGAGCAGTTCTTC. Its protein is CASSQVSGRLDNEQFF.

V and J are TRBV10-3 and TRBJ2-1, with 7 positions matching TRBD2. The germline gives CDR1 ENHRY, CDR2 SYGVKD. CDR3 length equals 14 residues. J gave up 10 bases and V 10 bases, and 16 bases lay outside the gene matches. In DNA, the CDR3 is TGTGCCACCGGGGGGAGCGGGCCTCTCCGGGAGCAGTTCTTC. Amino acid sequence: CATGGSGPLREQFF.

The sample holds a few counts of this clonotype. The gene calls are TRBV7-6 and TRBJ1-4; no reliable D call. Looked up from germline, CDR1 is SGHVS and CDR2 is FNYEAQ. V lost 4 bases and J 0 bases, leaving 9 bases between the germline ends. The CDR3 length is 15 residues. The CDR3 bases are TGTGCCAGCAGCTCCCCCGGGACAACTAATGAAAAACTGTTTTTT. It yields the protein CASSSPGTTNEKLFF. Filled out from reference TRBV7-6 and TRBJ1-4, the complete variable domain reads GAGVSQSPRYKVTKRGQDVALRCDPISGHVSLYWYRQALGQGPEFLTYFNYEAQQDKSGLPNDRFSAERPEGSISTLTIQRTEQRDSAMYRCASSSPGTTNEKLFFGSGTQLSVL.

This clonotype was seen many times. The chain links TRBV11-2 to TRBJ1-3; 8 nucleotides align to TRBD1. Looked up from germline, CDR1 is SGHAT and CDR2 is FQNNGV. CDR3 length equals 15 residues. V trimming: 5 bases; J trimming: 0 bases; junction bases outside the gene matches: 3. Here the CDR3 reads CASSGDRSSGNTIYF. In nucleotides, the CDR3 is TGTGCCAGCAGCGGGGACAGGAGCTCTGGAAACACCATATATTTT.

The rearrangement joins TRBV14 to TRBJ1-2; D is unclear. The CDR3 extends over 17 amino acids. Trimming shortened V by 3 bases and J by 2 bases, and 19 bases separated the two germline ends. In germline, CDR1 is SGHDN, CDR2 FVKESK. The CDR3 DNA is TGTGCCAGCAGCCACGCTTCGGGAACTCACGCAAACTATGGCTACACCTTC. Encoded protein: CASSHASGTHANYGYTF.